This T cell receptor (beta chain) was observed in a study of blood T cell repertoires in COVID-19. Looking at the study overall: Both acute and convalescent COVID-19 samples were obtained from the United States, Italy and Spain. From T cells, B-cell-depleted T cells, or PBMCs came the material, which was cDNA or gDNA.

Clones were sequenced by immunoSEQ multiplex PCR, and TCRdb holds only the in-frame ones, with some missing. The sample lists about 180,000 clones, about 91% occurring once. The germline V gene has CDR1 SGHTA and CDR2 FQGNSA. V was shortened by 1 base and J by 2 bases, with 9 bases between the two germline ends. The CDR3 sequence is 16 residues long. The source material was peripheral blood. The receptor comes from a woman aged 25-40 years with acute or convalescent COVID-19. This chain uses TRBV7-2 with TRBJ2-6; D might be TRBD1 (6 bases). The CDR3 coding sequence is TGTGCCAGCAGCTTAGTGGGACAAGCTGGGGCCAACGTCCTGACTTTC. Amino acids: CASSLVGQAGANVLTF.